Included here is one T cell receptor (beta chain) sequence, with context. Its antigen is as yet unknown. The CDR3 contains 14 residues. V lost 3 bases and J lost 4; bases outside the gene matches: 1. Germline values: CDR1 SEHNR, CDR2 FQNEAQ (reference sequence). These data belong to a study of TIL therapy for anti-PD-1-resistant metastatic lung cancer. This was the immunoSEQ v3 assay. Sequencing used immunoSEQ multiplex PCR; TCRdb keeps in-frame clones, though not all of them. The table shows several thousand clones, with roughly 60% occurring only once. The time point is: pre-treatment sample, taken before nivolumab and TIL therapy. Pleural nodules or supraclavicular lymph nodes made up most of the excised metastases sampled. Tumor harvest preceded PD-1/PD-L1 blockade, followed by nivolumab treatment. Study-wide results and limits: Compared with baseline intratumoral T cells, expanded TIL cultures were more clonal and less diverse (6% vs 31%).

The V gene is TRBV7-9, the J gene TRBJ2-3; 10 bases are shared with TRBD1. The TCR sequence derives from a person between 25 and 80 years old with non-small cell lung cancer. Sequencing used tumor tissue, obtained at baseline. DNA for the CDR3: TGTGCCAGCAGCTTTGGGACAGGGGCAGATACGCAGTATTTT. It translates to CASSFGTGADTQYF.